These 18 T cell receptor beta chains share one sample of origin, sequenced in a study of vaccination and CD4 T cells after COVID-19. Treatment of the sample: approximately nine-day PBMC culture with coronavirus spike peptide pools or control peptides (ViraFEST assay). Cultured CD4+ T-cell DNA underwent Oncomine TCR Beta short-read sequencing. Using its own MiXCR run on the PCR reads, TCRdb lists one record per CDR3 protein. This table holds 15,000 to 20,000 distinct CDR3 sequences, around 45% found once. Their target antigens are unknown. The source material was CD4+ T cells from blood, cultured in vitro, sampled before SARS-CoV-2 vaccination. Receptors originate from a human donor who had recovered from COVID-19.

The chain employs TRBV19 and TRBJ1-1; no firm D call. The germline V and J ends were trimmed by 7 bases and 2 bases, with 14 bases remaining between them. This CDR3 contains 14 residues. Germline V gene data show CDR1 as LNHDA and CDR2 as SQIVND (reference sequence). In DNA form, the CDR3 reads TGTGCCAGTACCCGGGTTTCGGCAAACACTGAAGCTTTCTTT. Its translation is CASTRVSANTEAFF.

The chain uses TRBV28 and TRBJ2-2; a possible D gene is TRBD1 (5 bases). Trimming removed 5 bases from V and 0 bases from J, with 13 bases in between. Germline-derived CDR1 and CDR2 are MDHEN and SYDVKM. The length of the CDR3 is 16 residues. CDR3 DNA sequence: TGTGCCAGCAGTCCCCAGGGATCCGCGAACACCGGGGAGCTGTTTTTT. As protein: CASSPQGSANTGELFF.

This chain connects TRBV27 to TRBJ2-3, with 10 bases identical to TRBD2. There are 15 residues in the CDR3. Germline loops: CDR1 MNHEY, CDR2 SMNVEV (reference sequence). The V gene end was trimmed by 4 bases and the J gene end by 6 bases; junction bases not matched to a gene: 7. The CDR3 DNA follows: TGTGCCAGCAGTTCCAGCGGGAGGGCCGTGGATACGCAGTATTTT. Its translation: CASSSSGRAVDTQYF.

A few counts support this clonotype. This sequence joins TRBV6-1 and TRBJ2-1, with TRBD2 matching over 11 bases. With 6 bases clipped from V and 4 bases from J, the junction kept 5 bases outside the gene matches. The CDR3 runs 15 residues. Germline V gene lookup returns CDR1 MNHNS and CDR2 SASEGT. CDR3 DNA: TGTGCCAGCAGCTCCGGACTAGCGGGTTACAATGAGCAGTTCTTC. It codes for CASSSGLAGYNEQFF.

The rearrangement uses TRBV19 and TRBJ1-1, with 8 bases aligning to TRBD1. Germline V gene data show CDR1 as LNHDA and CDR2 as SQIVND (reference sequence). The J segment lost 0 bases and the V segment lost 9 bases, leaving 3 bases of the junction unmatched. The length of the CDR3 is 13 residues. CDR3 nucleotides: TGTGCCAGCAGGGGGCGGGTGAACACTGAAGCTTTCTTT. It codes for CASRGRVNTEAFF. Filled out from reference TRBV19 and TRBJ1-1, the complete variable domain reads DGGITQSPKYLFRKEGQNVTLSCEQNLNHDAMYWYRQDPGQGLRLIYYSQIVNDFQKGDIAEGYSVSREKKESFPLTVTSAQKNPTAFYLCASRGRVNTEAFFGQGTRLTVV.

Only one count was recorded for this clonotype. The chain links TRBV28 to TRBJ1-3, with D perhaps TRBD1 (6 bases). With 6 bases removed from V and 7 bases from J, the gap between germline ends came to 19 bases. From germline, CDR1 is MDHEN and CDR2 SYDVKM. The CDR3 contains 15 residues. The CDR3 DNA follows: TGTGCCAGCAGCACTCCAGGGGACCCTAGGAACACCATATATTTT. It encodes CASSTPGDPRNTIYF.

The chain has TRBV10-3 and TRBJ1-1; TRBD1 might be the D (5 bases). The CDR3 length is 14 residues. CDR1 ENHRY and CDR2 SYGVKD come from the germline V gene. Deletions cut 6 bases from V and 3 bases from J, with 14 bases between. The CDR3 DNA sequence: TGTGCCATCAGGGATCAGGGCCCGTACACTGAAGCTTTCTTT. It yields the protein CAIRDQGPYTEAFF.

The genes are TRBV15 and TRBJ1-3, with no clear D. The CDR3 covers 14 residues. Trimming left V 0 bases short and J 2 bases short, with 5 bases between. Germline values: CDR1 LNHNV, CDR2 YYDKDF (reference sequence). The chain's CDR3 is CATSREGTGNTIYF. The CDR3 DNA is TGTGCCACCAGCAGAGAGGGAACTGGAAACACCATATATTTT.

This clonotype was detected a few times. The rearrangement uses TRBV20-1 and TRBJ2-2, with a possible D match to TRBD1 (6 bases). Germline V gene lookup returns CDR1 DFQATT and CDR2 SNEGSKA (reference sequence). V was pared by 6 bases and J by 0 bases, with 17 bases between. The CDR3 consists of 16 residues. DNA for the CDR3: TGCAGTGCGAGACTGGGACACAATCCGAACACCGGGGAGCTGTTTTTT. This encodes CSARLGHNPNTGELFF.

This clonotype has just a few counts. The chain links TRBV24-1 to TRBJ1-2, with 9 bases identical to TRBD1. Germline loops: CDR1 KGHDR, CDR2 SFDVKD. The J segment lost 3 bases and the V segment lost 3 bases, leaving 7 bases of the junction unmatched. This CDR3 region has 16 residues. CDR3 coding DNA: TGTGCCACCAGTGATCCCTCACAGGGGGCGGACTATGGCTACACCTTC. It codes for CATSDPSQGADYGYTF.

This clonotype appeared a few times. The chain carries TRBV6-1 and TRBJ1-1, with a weak D call TRBD1 (6 bases). CDR1 is MNHNS and CDR2 is SASEGT in the germline V gene. This CDR3 has 14 residues. The V end was cut by 6 bases, the J end by 10 bases, with 21 bases between. The CDR3 reads CASRRGWGALGAFF. The CDR3, as DNA: TGTGCCAGCAGGAGAGGTTGGGGGGCGCTGGGAGCTTTCTTT.

This chain links TRBV6-1 with TRBJ1-5; D might be TRBD1 (6 bases). V lost 6 bases to trimming and J lost 2 bases, with 14 bases between them. Per germline, CDR1 MNHNS and CDR2 SASEGT. The CDR3 length is 15 residues. CDR3 coding DNA: TGTGCCAGCAGGTCCAGGGGATCGGGCAATCAGCCCCAGCATTTT. It encodes CASRSRGSGNQPQHF.

The gene calls are TRBV19 and TRBJ1-6, with a tentative D call TRBD1 (5 bases). The CDR3 loop spans 13 amino acids. The germline V gene has CDR1 LNHDA and CDR2 SQIVND (reference sequence). Trimming removed 6 bases at V and 8 bases at J, with 11 bases between. The CDR3 DNA sequence: TGTGCCAGTAGAGAAAGGGGAGATTCACCCCTCCACTTT. It codes for CASRERGDSPLHF.

The chain is built from TRBV10-3 and TRBJ1-1; a possible D gene is TRBD1 (5 bases). The germline V gene encodes CDR1 ENHRY and CDR2 SYGVKD. Trimming shortened V by 6 bases and J by 6 bases, and 14 bases separated the two germline ends. The CDR3 has 13 amino acids. The CDR3 spells CAISTGRDAEAFF. CDR3 in DNA: TGTGCCATCAGCACGGGACGGGACGCTGAAGCTTTCTTT.

The chain uses TRBV5-1 and TRBJ2-3; 11 nucleotides agree with TRBD1. The CDR3 has 15 amino acids. The germline CDR1 and CDR2 sequences are SGHRS and YFSETQ. After removal of 2 bases from V and 9 bases from J, the junction contained 8 bases not matched to a gene. As DNA, the CDR3 is TGCGCCAGCAGCTTAGGACAGGGGGCGTCGGGGACGCAGTATTTT. Translation gives CASSLGQGASGTQYF.

The chain carries TRBV7-6 and TRBJ2-6; no firm D call. The CDR3 runs to 16 residues. Between the trimmed V and J ends, which lost 4 bases and 4 bases, there was a span of 14 bases. Germline V gene data show CDR1 as SGHVS and CDR2 as FNYEAQ. The CDR3 is CASSSWGSLGANVLTF. DNA for the CDR3: TGTGCCAGCAGCTCTTGGGGTAGTCTGGGGGCCAACGTCCTGACTTTC. The whole variable domain, filled in from reference TRBV7-6 and TRBJ2-6, reads GAGVSQSPRYKVTKRGQDVALRCDPISGHVSLYWYRQALGQGPEFLTYFNYEAQQDKSGLPNDRFSAERPEGSISTLTIQRTEQRDSAMYRCASSSWGSLGANVLTFGAGSRLTVL.

This clonotype is a singleton in its sample. This chain links TRBV6-2 or TRBV6-3 with TRBJ2-7; D remains unclear. The CDR3 spans 12 residues. Germline CDR1 is MNHEY and CDR2 is SVGEGT. The germline V and J ends were trimmed by 7 bases and 5 bases, with 12 bases remaining between them. CDR3 sequence: CASMGRSHEQYF. The CDR3 DNA reads TGTGCCAGCATGGGCAGGTCCCACGAGCAGTACTTC.

The chain couples TRBV3-1 to TRBJ2-7, with 7 positions matching TRBD1. This CDR3 has 14 residues. Germline CDR1 reads LGHDT; CDR2 reads YNNKEL (reference sequence). With V trimmed by 2 bases and J by 3 bases, 4 bases remained unmatched. As DNA, the CDR3 is TGTGCCAGCAGCCAACCACGACAGGGCTACGAGCAGTACTTC. It codes for CASSQPRQGYEQYF.